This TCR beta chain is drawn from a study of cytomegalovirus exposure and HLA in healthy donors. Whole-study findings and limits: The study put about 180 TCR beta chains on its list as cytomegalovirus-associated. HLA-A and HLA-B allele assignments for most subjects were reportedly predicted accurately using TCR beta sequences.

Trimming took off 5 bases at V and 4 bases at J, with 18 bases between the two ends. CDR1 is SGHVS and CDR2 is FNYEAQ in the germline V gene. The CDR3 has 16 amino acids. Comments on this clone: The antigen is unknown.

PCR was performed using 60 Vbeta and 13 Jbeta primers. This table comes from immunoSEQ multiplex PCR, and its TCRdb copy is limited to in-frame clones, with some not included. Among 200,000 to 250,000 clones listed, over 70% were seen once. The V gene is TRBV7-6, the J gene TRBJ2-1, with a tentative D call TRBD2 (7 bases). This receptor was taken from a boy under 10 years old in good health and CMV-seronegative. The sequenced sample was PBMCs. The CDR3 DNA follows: TGTGCCAGCAGCCATGGGAGGGGGGAGGGTTACAATGAGCAGTTCTTC. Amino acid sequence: CASSHGRGEGYNEQFF.